These 8 T cell receptor beta chains originate from one sample sequenced in a study of blood T cell repertoires in COVID-19. The protocol was immunoSEQ multiplex PCR, while the TCRdb copy is restricted to in-frame clones and leaves out a portion. The table records under 400,000 clones, around 87% of them present only once. The specimen sequenced was PBMCs or T cells enriched from blood (not recorded which). These receptors were collected from a man between 35 and 55 years old in a cohort exposed to, infected with or recovered from COVID-19 (not recorded which).

The chain links TRBV7-8 to TRBJ1-5; 10 positions match TRBD1. The CDR3 length is 15 residues. CDR1 is SGHVS, CDR2 FQNEAQ, per germline. The ends lost 6 bases at V and 6 bases at J; junction bases unmatched: 8. The CDR3 reads CASRLTTGGGQPQHF. The CDR3 DNA reads TGTGCCAGCAGGTTAACGACAGGGGGCGGTCAGCCCCAGCATTTT. The variable domain in full, with the rest retrieved from reference TRBV7-8 and TRBJ1-5, is GAGVSQSPRYKVAKRGQDVALRCDPISGHVSLFWYQQALGQGPEFLTYFQNEAQLDKSGLPSDRFFAERPEGSVSTLKIQRTQQEDSAVYLCASRLTTGGGQPQHFGDGTRLSIL.

As for this clone: At one end, the junction sequence differs from germline, possibly due to a read error. The CDR3 DNA reads as TGCGCCAGCAGCCAAGATCGGCGACTTATGGTCTTC. Translated: CASSQDRRLMVF. The V and J genes are TRBV4-1 and TRBJ2-1; no clear D gene. The CDR3 length is 12 residues. Germline CDR1 and CDR2: MGHRA and YSYEKL.

The chain combines TRBV4-2 with TRBJ2-3, with 12 nucleotides matching TRBD2. CDR1 LGHNA and CDR2 YNFKEQ come from the germline V gene. This CDR3 is 19 amino acids long. V was clipped by 0 bases and J by 0 bases; unmatched bases: 7. CDR3 sequence: CASSQDVTSGRTSTDTQYF. The CDR3 coding sequence is TGTGCCAGCAGCCAAGATGTCACTAGCGGGAGGACAAGCACAGATACGCAGTATTTT.

The chain employs TRBV28 and TRBJ1-4; 7 bases line up with TRBD1. J lost 5 bases, V lost 2 bases, and 2 bases had no gene match. Germline CDR1 reads MDHEN; CDR2 reads SYDVKM. This CDR3 is built from 14 residues. The DNA for the CDR3 is TGTGCCAGCAGTTTAGCAGGGGGGAATGAAAAACTGTTTTTT. Its translation: CASSLAGGNEKLFF. Looking up the rest from reference TRBV28 and TRBJ1-4 gives the full variable domain: DVKVTQSSRYLVKRTGEKVFLECVQDMDHENMFWYRQDPGLGLRLIYFSYDVKMKEKGDIPEGYSVSREKKERFSLILESASTNQTSMYLCASSLAGGNEKLFFGSGTQLSVL.

This clone was observed a handful of times. The chain has TRBV7-6 and TRBJ1-1, with D tentatively TRBD1 (6 bases). The CDR3 contains 13 residues. The V end lost 3 bases, the J end lost 1 base, and 6 bases lay between the germline ends. The germline V gene encodes CDR1 SGHVS and CDR2 FNYEAQ. CDR3 sequence reads: CASSLGQNTEAFF. CDR3 bases: TGTGCCAGCAGCTTGGGACAGAACACTGAAGCTTTCTTT.

The rearrangement joins TRBV24-1 to TRBJ2-1; a possible D gene is TRBD1 (5 bases). This CDR3 region has 13 residues. From germline, CDR1 is KGHDR and CDR2 SFDVKD. V dropped 3 bases and J dropped 6 bases, with 8 bases sitting between them. CDR3 nucleotides: TGTGCCACCAGTGATCCCAGGGCCAATGAGCAGTTCTTC. Residues: CATSDPRANEQFF.

The chain combines TRBV7-9 with TRBJ2-7; TRBD2 matches at 16 bases. The CDR3 spans 15 residues. Looked up from germline, CDR1 is SEHNR and CDR2 is FQNEAQ (reference sequence). V shed 8 bases and J 6 bases; nucleotides not matched to a gene: 7. The CDR3 sequence is CASQGTSGRAFEQYF. For the CDR3, the DNA is TGTGCCAGCCAGGGGACTAGCGGGAGGGCCTTCGAGCAGTACTTC.

The J gene is TRBJ1-1, the V gene TRBV2, with D maybe TRBD1 (6 bases). CDR1 is SNHLY, CDR2 FYNNEI, per germline. CDR3 length equals 13 residues. Trimming left V 5 bases short and J 7 bases short, with 14 bases between. This chain's CDR3 is CASSRQVWNEAFF. The CDR3 region has the DNA TGTGCCAGCAGTCGACAGGTATGGAATGAAGCTTTCTTT.